The rows below give T cell receptor beta chains drawn from one sample of a study of PD-1 blockade in classical Hodgkin lymphoma. The data were produced by immunoSEQ multiplex PCR, yet TCRdb's version contains in-frame clones alone and is incomplete. The data contain some 84,000 clones, about nine tenths of them singletons. The sample was peripheral blood mononuclear cells (PBMCs), taken before the second cycle of nivolumab. The receptor set was obtained from a human donor with classical Hodgkin lymphoma. CDR3s include the opening cysteine and the closing phenylalanine or tryptophan. The D gene is left open where the match is weak. The listing skips clone size in some rows; elsewhere it reads once, few, many or a size class.

v_gene	abundance	j_gene	d_gene	CDR3nt	CDR3aa
TRBV10-3	-	TRBJ2-3	-	TGTGCCATCAGTGAGTTCCAAGAGGTGGGAGATACGCAGTATTTT	CAISEFQEVGDTQYF
TRBV2	-	TRBJ1-1	TRBD1	TGTGCCAGCAGGGGACAGGGCGGGACCACTGAAGCTTTCTTT	CASRGQGGTTEAFF
TRBV14	-	TRBJ2-7	TRBD1	TGTGCCAGCAGCCAAAGTCCGACAGGGGTAGGGGTTTACGAGCAGTACTTC	CASSQSPTGVGVYEQYF
TRBV7-9	once	TRBJ2-1	TRBD2	TGTGCCAGCAGCCGCCTAACTAGCGGAGGGGGCAATGAGCAGTTCTTC	CASSRLTSGGGNEQFF
TRBV5-1	-	TRBJ2-3	TRBD2	TGCGCCAGCAATCCGATCGGGACTAGAGGGACAGATACGCAGTATTTT	CASNPIGTRGTDTQYF
TRBV10-2	-	TRBJ1-4	TRBD1	TGCGCCAGCGGGACAGGGGCGGGTGAAAAACTGTTTTTT	CASGTGAGEKLFF
TRBV27	-	TRBJ1-1	-	TGTGCCAGCAGTTTTTTACCGAACACTGAAGCTTTCTTT	CASSFLPNTEAFF
TRBV5-1	-	TRBJ2-7	TRBD2	TGCGCCAGCAGCCCGGGGAGGGGACTCTACGAGCAGTACTTC	CASSPGRGLYEQYF
TRBV6-1	-	TRBJ2-7	-	TGTGCCAGCAGTGAAGTGCGGGCTTACGAGCAGTACTTC	CASSEVRAYEQYF
TRBV28	-	TRBJ1-1	-	TGTGCCAGCAGTCTCCCCTTCCCGAACACTGAAGCTTTCTTT	CASSLPFPNTEAFF
TRBV6-1	-	TRBJ2-1	TRBD2	TGTGCCAGCAGTGAAGGGGGCGGGAGCGTTTCCTACAATGAGCAGTTCTTC	CASSEGGGSVSYNEQFF
TRBV28	few	TRBJ2-2	-	TGTGCCAGCAAGGTGGGGAGTCTTAACACCGGGGAGCTGTTTTTT	CASKVGSLNTGELFF
TRBV9	few	TRBJ2-2	TRBD2	TGTGCCAGCAGCCCCCAGACTAGCCCCGGGGAGCTGTTTTTT	CASSPQTSPGELFF
TRBV7-8	-	TRBJ2-5	-	TGTGCCAGCAGCCGGGCGCCAGAGACCCAGTACTTC	CASSRAPETQYF
TRBV9	-	TRBJ2-7	TRBD2	TGTGCCAGCAGCGTTAACCCCTCCACATTGGAGCGGGGCGCCTACGAGCAGTACTTC	CASSVNPSTLERGAYEQYF
TRBV29-1	-	TRBJ2-5	-	TGCAGCGCCCAGAAGGAGGGGTGGGTAGAGACCCAGTACTTC	CSAQKEGWVETQYF
TRBV10-1	-	TRBJ2-7	TRBD2	TGCGCCAGCAGTCCGAGCGGGGGACCACTCTACGAGCAGTACTTC	CASSPSGGPLYEQYF
TRBV11-2	once	TRBJ2-1	TRBD2	TGTGCCAGCAGCTGGACCAAGCGGGGCAAGGACAATGAGCAGTTCTTC	CASSWTKRGKDNEQFF
TRBV19	-	TRBJ2-7	TRBD1	TGTGCCAGTAGTTCAACGAGGGGGGACAGGGCCTACGAGCAGTACTTC	CASSSTRGDRAYEQYF
TRBV19	once	TRBJ2-3	-	TGTGCCAGTAGTCCGACAGGGGGGGCTAGCGGGGATACGCAGTATTTT	CASSPTGGASGDTQYF
TRBV6-6	once	TRBJ2-7	-	TGTGCCAGCAGCTTAGACAGGCTCTACGAGCAGTACTTC	CASSLDRLYEQYF
TRBV13	-	TRBJ2-7	TRBD2	TGTGCCAGCAGCTCCACCGGACTAGCGGGAGACGAGCAGTACTTC	CASSSTGLAGDEQYF
TRBV13	-	TRBJ2-1	-	TGTGCCAGCAGCCCCCTCCCTCCGAACAATGAGCAGTTCTTC	CASSPLPPNNEQFF
TRBV10-1	-	TRBJ2-1	TRBD2	TGCGCCAGCAGCCCGGGACTAGGTTACAATGAGCAGTTCTTC	CASSPGLGYNEQFF
TRBV7-6	-	TRBJ1-2	TRBD1	TGTGCCAGCAGCTTTTACAGGGGTGGCTACACCTTC	CASSFYRGGYTF
TRBV5-4	-	TRBJ2-4	TRBD1	TGTGCCAGCTCCGACAGGGGCACAGCCAAAAACATTCAGTACTTC	CASSDRGTAKNIQYF
TRBV7-9	-	TRBJ2-3	TRBD1	TGTGCCAGCAAGCGAGGGGGCGGGTCGGCAGATACGCAGTATTTT	CASKRGGGSADTQYF
TRBV19	-	TRBJ1-2	-	TGTGCCAGTAGTATAGCCGGAGTTAACTATGGCTACACCTTC	CASSIAGVNYGYTF
TRBV27	-	TRBJ2-7	-	TGTGCCAGCAGTGCGTGGGGGTCGGCTTCGTACGAGCAGTACTTC	CASSAWGSASYEQYF
TRBV15	-	TRBJ1-1	TRBD1	TGTGCCACCAGCAGAGCAGCCGGGACAGGGGCGACTGAAGCTTTCTTT	CATSRAAGTGATEAFF
TRBV29-1	-	TRBJ1-2	-	TGCAGCGTTGAGCCGCAGGCCTATGGCTACACCTTC	CSVEPQAYGYTF
TRBV27	-	TRBJ1-1	-	TGTGCCAGCAGTCAGGGAACTGAAGCTTTCTTT	CASSQGTEAFF
TRBV25-1	-	TRBJ2-7	-	TGTGCCAGCAGTGTTGGTTTGGGTTACGAGCAGTACTTC	CASSVGLGYEQYF
TRBV27	-	TRBJ1-1	TRBD1	TGTGCCAGCAGTTTCCGGACAGGGGGTCGGGCTTTCTTT	CASSFRTGGRAFF
TRBV6-5	-	TRBJ2-7	TRBD2	TGTGCCAGCAGTTACTCAGATTCGGGAGGGCCCTACGAGCAGTACTTC	CASSYSDSGGPYEQYF
TRBV19	-	TRBJ1-5	-	TGTGCCAGTAGTATAGTTTCCACAGGGAGCAATCAGCCCCAGCATTTT	CASSIVSTGSNQPQHF
TRBV6-7	-	TRBJ1-2	-	TGTGCCAGCAGTTACGCCAGCACAGGTTATGGCTACACCTTC	CASSYASTGYGYTF
TRBV19	-	TRBJ2-7	-	TGTGCCAGTAGTATAGGCGCGATGTCCTACGAGCAGTACTTC	CASSIGAMSYEQYF
TRBV27	-	TRBJ2-7	TRBD2	TGTGCCAGCAGTGTTTCTAGCGGGAGCGCATACGAGCAGTACTTC	CASSVSSGSAYEQYF
TRBV4-1	-	TRBJ1-2	-	TGCGCCAGCAGCCAAGATCGGGCCAACTATGGCTACACCTTC	CASSQDRANYGYTF
TRBV6-6	once	TRBJ1-1	-	TGTGCCAGCAGTTACCCCAACGCCCCGGGACATATTGAAGCTTTCTTT	CASSYPNAPGHIEAFF
TRBV5-6	-	TRBJ2-1	TRBD1	TGTGCCAGCAGCACCCGGACAGGTAGCAATGAGCAGTTCTTC	CASSTRTGSNEQFF
TRBV6-5	-	TRBJ2-1	TRBD2	TGTGCCAGCAGTTCGAGTAGCGGGATCCGCCGTGAGCAGTTCTTC	CASSSSSGIRREQFF